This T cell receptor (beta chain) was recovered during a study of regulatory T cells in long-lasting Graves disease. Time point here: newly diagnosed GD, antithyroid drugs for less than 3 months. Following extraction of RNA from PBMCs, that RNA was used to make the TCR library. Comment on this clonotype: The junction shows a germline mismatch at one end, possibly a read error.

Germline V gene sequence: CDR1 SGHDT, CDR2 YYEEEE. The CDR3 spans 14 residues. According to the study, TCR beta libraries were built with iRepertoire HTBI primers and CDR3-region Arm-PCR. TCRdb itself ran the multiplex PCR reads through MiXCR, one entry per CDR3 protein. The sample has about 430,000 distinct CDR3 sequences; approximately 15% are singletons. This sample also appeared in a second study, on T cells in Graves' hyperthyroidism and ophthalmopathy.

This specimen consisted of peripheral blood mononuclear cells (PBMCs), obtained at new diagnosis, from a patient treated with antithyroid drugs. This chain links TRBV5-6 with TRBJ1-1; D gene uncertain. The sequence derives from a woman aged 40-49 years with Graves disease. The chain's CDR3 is CASSLRGMNTEALF. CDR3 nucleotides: TGTGCCAGCAGCTTGCGGGGAATGAACACTGAAGCTCTCTTT.